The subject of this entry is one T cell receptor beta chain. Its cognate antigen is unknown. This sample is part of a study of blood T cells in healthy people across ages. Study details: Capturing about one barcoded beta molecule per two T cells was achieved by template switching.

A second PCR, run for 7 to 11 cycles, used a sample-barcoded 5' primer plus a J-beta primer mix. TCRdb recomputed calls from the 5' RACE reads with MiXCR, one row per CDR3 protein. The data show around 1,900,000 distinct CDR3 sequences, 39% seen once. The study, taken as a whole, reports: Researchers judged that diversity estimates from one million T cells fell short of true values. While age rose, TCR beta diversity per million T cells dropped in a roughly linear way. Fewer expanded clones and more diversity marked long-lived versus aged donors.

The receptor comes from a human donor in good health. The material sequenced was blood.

The CDR3 loop is CASSFQKGRAANTGELFF. CDR3 sequence (DNA): TGTGCCAGCAGCTTTCAGAAGGGGAGGGCCGCGAACACCGGGGAGCTGTTTTTT. The rearrangement uses TRBV7-9 and TRBJ2-2; 7 bases agree with TRBD2. The trim removed 3 bases at V and 0 bases at J, leaving 10 bases unmatched. The CDR3 contains 18 residues. Per germline, CDR1 SEHNR and CDR2 FQNEAQ (reference sequence).